This entry describes one T cell receptor beta chain. Its antigen is as yet unknown. This sample is part of a study of T cell repertoires in cytomegalovirus infection. Study overall: Recently described HLA-C-restricted plus well-studied HLA-B-restricted CMV epitopes were used. Based on public TCR beta signatures, there were indications of CMV infection and of a matching HLA type. Study-wide findings and caveats: The cumulative frequency of public TCR beta families identified carriers of CMV plus the relevant HLA. There were HLA-C-restricted CMV-specific TCR beta clonotypes dominating the ex vivo response.

The CDR3 totals 11 residues. Trimming removed 10 bases at V and 3 bases at J, with 9 bases between. Germline CDR1 ENHRY, CDR2 SYGVKD. Using its own MiXCR run on the reads, TCRdb lists one record per CDR3 protein. Of fewer than 850,000 distinct CDR3 sequences in the sample, about 27% were seen once. Material: cultured CD8+ T cells from PBMCs, obtained from culture after CMV antigen stimulation. The source is a human donor in good health (CMV status not recorded). Some clones in this sample may be carry-over from other donors' samples. The chain combines TRBV10-3 with TRBJ1-2; D is possibly TRBD1 (6 bases). The CDR3 region is CANRDYYGYTF. For the CDR3, the DNA is TGTGCCAACAGGGATTACTATGGCTACACCTTC.